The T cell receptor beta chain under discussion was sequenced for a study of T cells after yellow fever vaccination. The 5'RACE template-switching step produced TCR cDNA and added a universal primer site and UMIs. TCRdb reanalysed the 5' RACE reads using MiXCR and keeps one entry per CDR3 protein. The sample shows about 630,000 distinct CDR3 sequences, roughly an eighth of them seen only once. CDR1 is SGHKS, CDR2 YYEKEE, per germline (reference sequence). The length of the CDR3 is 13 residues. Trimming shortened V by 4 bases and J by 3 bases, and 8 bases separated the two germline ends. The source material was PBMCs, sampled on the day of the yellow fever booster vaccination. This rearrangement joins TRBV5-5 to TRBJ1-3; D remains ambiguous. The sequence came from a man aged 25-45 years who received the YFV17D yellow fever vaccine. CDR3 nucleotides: TGTGCCAGCAGCGCGATGTTTGGAAACACCATATATTTT. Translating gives CASSAMFGNTIYF.